This passage covers 14 T cell receptor beta chains from one sample sequenced in a study of T cells in localized non-small cell lung cancer. The repertoire was sequenced with immunoSEQ multiplex PCR; TCRdb's copy has only in-frame clones and lacks some. The sample includes approximately 29,000 clones, roughly 75% of them seen just once. Sequencing used peripheral blood, obtained before any cancer treatment. These receptor sequences come from a male donor aged 60 or over with stage II squamous cell lung carcinoma.

This clone showed up many times. V gene TRBV19 combines with J gene TRBJ2-7; TRBD1 aligns across 8 bases. The CDR3 has 15 residues. From germline, CDR1 is LNHDA and CDR2 SQIVND (reference sequence). V shed 3 bases and J 6 bases; nucleotides not matched to a gene: 10. The CDR3 loop is CASSMSGQGIREQYF. In DNA form, the CDR3 reads TGTGCCAGTAGTATGTCCGGACAGGGTATCCGCGAGCAGTACTTC.

J is TRBJ1-5 and V is TRBV2; 11 bases line up with TRBD1. Germline V gene lookup returns CDR1 SNHLY and CDR2 FYNNEI. The trim removed 7 bases at V and 6 bases at J, leaving 11 bases unmatched. This CDR3 region has 16 residues. The CDR3 DNA sequence: TGTGCCAGCATCAGGGACAGGGGGGAGTTAGTTCAGCCCCAGCATTTT. Its protein product is CASIRDRGELVQPQHF.

This rearrangement joins TRBV18 to TRBJ1-5; possibly TRBD1 for D (6 bases). The CDR3 consists of 13 residues. Germline CDR1 KGHSH, CDR2 LQKENI. V shed 4 bases and J shed 5 bases, with 9 bases lying between them. CDR3 coding DNA: TGTGCCAGCTCACTACAGGGAGATCAGCCCCAGCATTTT. This encodes CASSLQGDQPQHF.

V gene TRBV5-1 combines with J gene TRBJ2-1; D is unresolved. This CDR3 contains 14 residues. Germline V gives CDR1 SGHRS, CDR2 YFSETQ. V lost 4 bases to trimming and J lost 4 bases, with 12 bases between them. This chain's CDR3 is CASSILDRYNEQFF. CDR3 nucleotide sequence: TGCGCCAGCAGCATACTGGACCGATACAATGAGCAGTTCTTC.

This clone showed up just once. This chain joins TRBV6-5 and TRBJ2-7; D perhaps matches TRBD2 (6 bases). Trimming took 1 base from V and 5 from J, leaving 9 bases between them. Germline CDR1 is MNHEY and CDR2 is SVGAGI. This CDR3 has 13 amino acids. Here the CDR3 reads CASSYWGGDEQYF. CDR3 sequence (DNA): TGTGCCAGCAGTTACTGGGGCGGGGACGAGCAGTACTTC.

The V gene is TRBV5-1, the J gene TRBJ1-1; D not resolved. Trimming removed 4 bases from V and 4 bases from J, with 17 bases in between. CDR3 length: 15 amino acids. Germline assignment: CDR1 SGHRS and CDR2 YFSETQ. The CDR3 DNA reads TGCGCCAGCAGCCAACCCTTGGGCGTTGGCACTGAAGCTTTCTTT. Protein product: CASSQPLGVGTEAFF.

This chain links TRBV28 with TRBJ1-5; possibly TRBD1 for D (6 bases). This CDR3 has 16 residues. Trimming took 5 bases from V and 0 from J, leaving 14 bases between them. Germline V gives CDR1 MDHEN, CDR2 SYDVKM. The CDR3: CASSLTGTNSNQPQHF. The DNA of the CDR3 is TGTGCCAGCAGTCTAACGGGGACAAATAGCAATCAGCCCCAGCATTTT.

V usage is TRBV7-2 and J usage is TRBJ2-7, with no clear D. Germline CDR1 is SGHTA and CDR2 is FQGNSA. V was trimmed by 1 base and J by 2 bases, leaving 6 bases between them. The length of the CDR3 is 13 residues. This CDR3 reads CASSLGGPYEQYF. CDR3 nucleotides: TGTGCCAGCAGCTTAGGAGGTCCCTACGAGCAGTACTTC.

The rearrangement uses TRBV27 and TRBJ2-3; possible D gene TRBD2, 6 bases. Germline CDR1 and CDR2: MNHEY and SMNVEV (reference sequence). The ends were cut back, 8 bases at V and 4 bases at J, with 19 bases in the middle. This CDR3 spans 15 amino acids. In DNA, the CDR3 is TGTGCCAGCTCCCTATATCAGGGCGGGGCAGATACGCAGTATTTT. It codes for CASSLYQGGADTQYF.

The chain uses TRBV11-2 and TRBJ2-5; unclear D gene. V gave up 4 bases and J gave up 1 base, with 13 bases separating them. Germline V lookup: CDR1 SGHAT, CDR2 FQNNGV. The CDR3 totals 15 residues. CDR3: CASSSTSEFQETQYF. The CDR3 DNA is TGTGCCAGCAGCTCCACTTCAGAGTTCCAAGAGACCCAGTACTTC.

The V call is TRBV6-5, the J call TRBJ2-4; the D call may be TRBD1 or TRBD2 (5 bases each). The CDR3 sequence is 11 residues long. V dropped 5 bases and J dropped 9 bases, with 8 bases sitting between them. Germline V CDR1 and CDR2: MNHEY, SVGAGI. CDR3 residues: CASSAGTIQYF. As DNA, the CDR3 is TGTGCCAGCAGTGCAGGGACCATTCAGTACTTC.

V usage is TRBV27 and J usage is TRBJ1-5; TRBD1 aligns across 7 bases. The germline V gene has CDR1 MNHEY and CDR2 SMNVEV (reference sequence). This CDR3 contains 17 residues. J lost 6 bases, V lost 6 bases, and 17 bases had no gene match. CDR3 loop: CASSPGTAKGLIQPQHF. In nucleotides, the CDR3 is TGTGCCAGCAGCCCGGGGACAGCGAAAGGATTAATTCAGCCCCAGCATTTT.

The V and J genes are TRBV5-6 and TRBJ2-3; TRBD2 matches 10 bases. Germline lookup yields CDR1 SGHDT and CDR2 YYEEEE. The V segment lost 4 bases and the J segment 0 bases; nucleotides outside the gene matches: 8. This CDR3 contains 17 residues. Here the CDR3 reads CASSERIAGGSTDTQYF. Here the CDR3 DNA reads TGTGCCAGCAGCGAGAGAATAGCGGGGGGTAGCACAGATACGCAGTATTTT. The complete variable domain, with remaining parts taken from reference TRBV5-6 and TRBJ2-3, reads DAGVTQSPTHLIKTRGQQVTLRCSPKSGHDTVSWYQQALGQGPQFIFQYYEEEERQRGNFPDRFSGHQFPNYSSELNVNALLLGDSALYLCASSERIAGGSTDTQYFGPGTRLTVL.

The V call is TRBV7-9, the J call TRBJ2-2, with no clear D. The germline V gene encodes CDR1 SEHNR and CDR2 FQNEAQ (reference sequence). CDR3 length equals 14 residues. Trimming cost V 6 bases and J 1 base, with 9 bases left between them. The CDR3 here is CASRFEQNTGELFF. In nucleotides, the CDR3 is TGTGCCAGCAGATTCGAACAGAACACCGGGGAGCTGTTTTTT.